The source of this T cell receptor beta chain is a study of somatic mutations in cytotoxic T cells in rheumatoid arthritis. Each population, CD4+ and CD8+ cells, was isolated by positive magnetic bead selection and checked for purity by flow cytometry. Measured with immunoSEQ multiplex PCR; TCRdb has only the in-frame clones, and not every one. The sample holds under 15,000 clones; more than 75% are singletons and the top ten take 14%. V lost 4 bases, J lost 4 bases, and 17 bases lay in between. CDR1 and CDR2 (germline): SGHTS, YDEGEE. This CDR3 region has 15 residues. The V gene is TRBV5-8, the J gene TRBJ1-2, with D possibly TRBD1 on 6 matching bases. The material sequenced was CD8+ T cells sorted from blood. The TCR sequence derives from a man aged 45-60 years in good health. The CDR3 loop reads CASSPEGGFFYGYTF. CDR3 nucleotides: TGTGCCAGCAGCCCGGAGGGGGGCTTCTTCTATGGCTACACCTTC.